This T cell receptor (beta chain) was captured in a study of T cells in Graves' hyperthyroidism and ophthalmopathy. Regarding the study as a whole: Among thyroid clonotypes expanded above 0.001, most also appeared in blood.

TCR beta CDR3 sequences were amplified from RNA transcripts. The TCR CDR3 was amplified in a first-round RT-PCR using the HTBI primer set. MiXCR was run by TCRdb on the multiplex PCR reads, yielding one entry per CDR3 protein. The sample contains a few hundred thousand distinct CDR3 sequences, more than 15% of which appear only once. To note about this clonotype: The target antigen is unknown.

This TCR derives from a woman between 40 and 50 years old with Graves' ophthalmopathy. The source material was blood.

The CDR3 here is CASSLRSFGTEAFF. The CDR3 DNA reads TGTGCCAGCAGCTTACGCTCGTTTGGAACTGAAGCTTTCTTT. V and J are TRBV13 and TRBJ1-1, with D hard to call. This CDR3 region has 14 residues. The germline V gene encodes CDR1 PRHDT and CDR2 FYEKMQ (reference sequence). Trimming removed 2 bases at V and 5 bases at J, with 12 bases between.